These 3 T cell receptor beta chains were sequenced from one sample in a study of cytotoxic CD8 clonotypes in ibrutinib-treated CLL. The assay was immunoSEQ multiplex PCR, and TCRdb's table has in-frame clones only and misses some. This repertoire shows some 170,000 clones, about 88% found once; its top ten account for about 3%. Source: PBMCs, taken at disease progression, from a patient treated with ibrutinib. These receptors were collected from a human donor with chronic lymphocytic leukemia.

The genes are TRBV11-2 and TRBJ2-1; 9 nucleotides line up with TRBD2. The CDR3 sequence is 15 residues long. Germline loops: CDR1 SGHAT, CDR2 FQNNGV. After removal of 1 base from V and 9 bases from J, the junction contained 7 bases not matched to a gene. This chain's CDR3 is CASSLGSGSFGEQFF. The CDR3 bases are TGTGCCAGCAGCTTAGGTAGCGGGAGTTTCGGTGAGCAGTTCTTC.

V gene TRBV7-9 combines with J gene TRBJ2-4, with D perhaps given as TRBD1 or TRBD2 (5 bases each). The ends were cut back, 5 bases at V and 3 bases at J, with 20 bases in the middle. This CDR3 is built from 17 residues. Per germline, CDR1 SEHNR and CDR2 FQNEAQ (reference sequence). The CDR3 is CASSPPFWDPGKNIQYF. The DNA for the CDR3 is TGTGCCAGCAGCCCTCCTTTTTGGGACCCCGGCAAAAACATTCAGTACTTC.

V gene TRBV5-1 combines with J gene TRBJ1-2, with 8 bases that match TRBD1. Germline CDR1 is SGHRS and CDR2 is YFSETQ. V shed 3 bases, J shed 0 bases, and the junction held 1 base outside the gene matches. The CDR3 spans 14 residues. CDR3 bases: TGCGCCAGCAGCTCGACAGGGGCTAACTATGGCTACACCTTC. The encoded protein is CASSSTGANYGYTF.